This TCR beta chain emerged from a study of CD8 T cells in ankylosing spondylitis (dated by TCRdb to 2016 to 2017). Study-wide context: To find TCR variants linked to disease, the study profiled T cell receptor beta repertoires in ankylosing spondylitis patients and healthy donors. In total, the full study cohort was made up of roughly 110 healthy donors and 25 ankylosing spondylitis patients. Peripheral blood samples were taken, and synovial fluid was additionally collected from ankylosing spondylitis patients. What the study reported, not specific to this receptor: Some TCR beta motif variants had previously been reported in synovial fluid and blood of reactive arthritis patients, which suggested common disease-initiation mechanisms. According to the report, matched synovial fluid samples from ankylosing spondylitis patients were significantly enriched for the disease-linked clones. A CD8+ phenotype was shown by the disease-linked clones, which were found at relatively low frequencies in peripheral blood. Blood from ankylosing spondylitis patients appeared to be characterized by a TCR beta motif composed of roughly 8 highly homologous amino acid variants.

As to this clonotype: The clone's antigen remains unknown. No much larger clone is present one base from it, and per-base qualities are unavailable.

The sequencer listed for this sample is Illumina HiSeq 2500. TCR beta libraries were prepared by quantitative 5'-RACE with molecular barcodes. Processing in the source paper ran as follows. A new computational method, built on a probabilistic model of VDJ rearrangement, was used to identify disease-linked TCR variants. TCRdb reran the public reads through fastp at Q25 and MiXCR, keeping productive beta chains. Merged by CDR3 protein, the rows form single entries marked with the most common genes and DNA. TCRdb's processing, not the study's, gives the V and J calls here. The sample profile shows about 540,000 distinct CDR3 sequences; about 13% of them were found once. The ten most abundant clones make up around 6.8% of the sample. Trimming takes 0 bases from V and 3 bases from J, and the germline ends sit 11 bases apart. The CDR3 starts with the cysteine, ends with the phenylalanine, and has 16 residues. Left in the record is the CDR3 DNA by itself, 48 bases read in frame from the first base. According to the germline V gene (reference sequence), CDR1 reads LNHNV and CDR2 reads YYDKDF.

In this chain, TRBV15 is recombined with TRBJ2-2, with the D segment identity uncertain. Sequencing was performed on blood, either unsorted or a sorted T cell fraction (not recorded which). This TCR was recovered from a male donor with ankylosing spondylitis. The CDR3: CATSRDLGPDTGELFF. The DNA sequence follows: TGTGCCACCAGCAGAGATCTGGGTCCGGACACCGGGGAGCTGTTTTTT.